This T cell receptor (beta chain) was captured in a study of blood T cell repertoires in COVID-19. Assay: immunoSEQ multiplex PCR; the TCRdb copy retains only in-frame clones and omits some. The data show about 170,000 clones, with around two thirds seen just once and around 3% held by the top ten. The germline V gene encodes CDR1 LNHDA and CDR2 SQIVND (reference sequence). Trimming removed 10 bases at V and 1 base at J, with 13 bases between. This CDR3 is built from 14 residues. The clonotype comes from a woman older than 75 with acute or convalescent COVID-19. Sequenced input: peripheral blood. The chain combines TRBV19 with TRBJ2-2; TRBD1 might be the D (5 bases). CDR3: CATHLGQNTGELFF. The CDR3 nucleotides read TGTGCCACCCACCTCGGACAGAACACCGGGGAGCTGTTTTTT. Drawing the rest from reference TRBV19 and TRBJ2-2, the complete variable domain is DGGITQSPKYLFRKEGQNVTLSCEQNLNHDAMYWYRQDPGQGLRLIYYSQIVNDFQKGDIAEGYSVSREKKESFPLTVTSAQKNPTAFYLCATHLGQNTGELFFGEGSRLTVL.